The 19 T cell receptor beta chains listed next were all sequenced from one sample in a study of vaccination and CD4 T cells after COVID-19. The Oncomine TCR Beta short-read assay generated sequence data from the DNA of cultured CD4+ T cells. TCRdb reanalysed the PCR reads using MiXCR and keeps one entry per CDR3 protein. The data contain about 6,100 distinct CDR3 sequences, roughly 44% of them singletons. Treatment meaning: approximately nine-day PBMC culture with coronavirus spike peptide pools or control peptides (ViraFEST assay). Researchers collected the unexposed donor's CD4+ T cells before the COVID-19 pandemic (2011-2018). Antigens for these TCRs are unknown. The source material was CD4+ T cells from blood, cultured in vitro. These receptors came from a human donor in good health.

The CDR3 DNA is TGTGCCAGCAGCTTAGGGGACGGGGGAATGGGTCAGCCCCAGCATTTT. Translated, it gives CASSLGDGGMGQPQHF. The chain uses TRBV7-9 and TRBJ1-5, with D maybe TRBD1 (5 bases). The CDR3 spans 16 residues. Trimming stripped 1 base from V and 6 bases from J, with 16 bases between. CDR1 and CDR2 (germline): SEHNR, FQNEAQ (reference sequence).

This chain uses TRBV30 with TRBJ1-1; unclear D gene. Trimming removed 5 bases from V and 5 bases from J, with 18 bases in between. The CDR3 contains 14 residues. Germline loops: CDR1 GTSNPN, CDR2 SVGIG (reference sequence). The CDR3 here is CAWGLRAVGTEAFF. The DNA for the CDR3 is TGTGCCTGGGGCCTACGGGCAGTAGGGACTGAAGCTTTCTTT.

This clonotype has just a few counts. This rearrangement joins TRBV6-1 to TRBJ1-2, with D maybe TRBD1 (5 bases). CDR1 and CDR2 from the germline V gene are MNHNS and SASEGT. The CDR3 is 14 amino acids. Trimming left V 4 bases short and J 4 bases short, with 13 bases between. The CDR3 region is CASSAPTVSYGYTF. The DNA for the CDR3 is TGTGCCAGCAGTGCTCCGACAGTAAGCTATGGCTACACCTTC.

The chain has TRBV20-1 and TRBJ1-5; no clear D gene. V was shortened by 5 bases and J by 1 base, with 9 bases between the two germline ends. Germline V CDR1 and CDR2: DFQATT, SNEGSKA (reference sequence). This CDR3 region has 13 residues. CDR3 residues: CSAGGLSNQPQHF. CDR3 bases: TGCAGTGCTGGAGGGCTGAGCAATCAGCCCCAGCATTTT.

This clonotype was detected a few times. The V call is TRBV5-8, the J call TRBJ1-3, with D possibly being TRBD1 (6 bases). The CDR3 consists of 13 residues. Trimming removed 4 bases from V and 6 bases from J, with 11 bases in between. Germline loops: CDR1 SGHTS, CDR2 YDEGEE. The CDR3 region is CASSMGGANTIYF. CDR3 DNA: TGTGCCAGCAGCATGGGGGGGGCAAACACCATATATTTT.

This clonotype was counted once. This chain uses TRBV6-1 with TRBJ1-1, with D uncertain. Germline values: CDR1 MNHNS, CDR2 SASEGT. Trimming left V 8 bases short and J 5 bases short, with 18 bases between. The CDR3 is made up of 14 amino acids. The CDR3 coding sequence is TGTGCCAGCGATGAATCCTGGGAGAGGACTGAAGCTTTCTTT. Translation gives CASDESWERTEAFF.

This clonotype came up a few times. The gene calls are TRBV5-1 and TRBJ2-7; tentatively, D is TRBD1 or TRBD2 (5 bases each). CDR3 size: 15 residues. Trimming cost V 0 bases and J 4 bases, with 14 bases left between them. Per germline, CDR1 SGHRS and CDR2 YFSETQ. The CDR3 loop is CASSLGYGAVYEQYF. CDR3 coding DNA: TGCGCCAGCAGCTTGGGTTACGGGGCAGTATACGAGCAGTACTTC.

This clonotype was seen a single time. The chain uses TRBV19 and TRBJ1-3; D gene ambiguous. The V gene's germline CDR1 is LNHDA and CDR2 SQIVND (reference sequence). Deletions cut 4 bases from V and 0 bases from J, with 19 bases between. This CDR3 spans 18 amino acids. In DNA form, the CDR3 reads TGTGCCAGTAGTACCTTAGACAAGCTCCTACTCTCTGGAAACACCATATATTTT. Residues: CASSTLDKLLLSGNTIYF.

This clonotype was seen a handful of times. The V gene is TRBV6-5, the J gene TRBJ2-6; D gene unclear. Trimming pared 4 bases from V and 4 bases from J, leaving 5 bases between. The CDR3 extends over 13 amino acids. CDR1 and CDR2 (germline): MNHEY, SVGAGI. The CDR3 DNA reads TGTGCCAGCAGTTCTTCCGGGGCCAACGTCCTGACTTTC. Translation gives CASSSSGANVLTF.

This clonotype was picked up a small number of times. This chain uses TRBV10-3 with TRBJ2-7; a possible D gene is TRBD2 (6 bases). Trimming took off 10 bases at V and 2 bases at J, with 18 bases between the two ends. The germline V gene encodes CDR1 ENHRY and CDR2 SYGVKD. This CDR3 spans 14 amino acids. As DNA, the CDR3 is TGTGCCACATCCCCCGGGACTTCAACCTACGAGCAGTACTTC. Its protein product is CATSPGTSTYEQYF.

V is TRBV6-2 or TRBV6-3 and J is TRBJ2-3; no clear D gene. Per the germline V gene, CDR1 is MNHEY and CDR2 is SVGEGT. Trimming took 6 bases from V and 2 from J, leaving 6 bases between them. The CDR3 is 12 residues long. CDR3: CASRDPTDTQYF. CDR3 bases: TGTGCCAGCAGGGACCCCACAGATACGCAGTATTTT.

The rearrangement joins TRBV20-1 to TRBJ1-4, with unresolved D. Deletions cut 0 bases from V and 8 bases from J, with 13 bases between. This CDR3 region has 14 residues. Germline V gives CDR1 DFQATT, CDR2 SNEGSKA (reference sequence). The CDR3 region has the DNA TGCAGTGCTAGAGATCGTAGGTCGGGAGAAAAACTGTTTTTT. Translating gives CSARDRRSGEKLFF.

The chain links TRBV6-1 to TRBJ1-1; TRBD1 agrees at 7 bases. CDR3 size: 16 residues. Trimming at V came to 6 bases and at J to 3 bases, leaving 13 bases not matched to a gene. In germline, CDR1 is MNHNS, CDR2 SASEGT. CDR3 protein: CASRPPGTEEYTEAFF. The CDR3 DNA sequence: TGTGCCAGCAGACCCCCCGGGACAGAGGAGTACACTGAAGCTTTCTTT.

The V and J genes are TRBV7-9 and TRBJ1-2; D remains ambiguous. The length of the CDR3 is 12 residues. Germline V gene lookup returns CDR1 SEHNR and CDR2 FQNEAQ (reference sequence). Trimming stripped 5 bases from V and 8 bases from J, with 12 bases between. CDR3 residues: CASSPPGGGYTF. The CDR3 DNA sequence: TGTGCCAGCAGCCCCCCGGGAGGGGGCTACACCTTC.

There are a few counts of this clonotype. The chain joins TRBV29-1 to TRBJ1-5; D may be TRBD1 (5 bases). CDR3 length: 14 amino acids. The germline V gene has CDR1 SQVTM and CDR2 ANQGSEA. Trimming cost V 4 bases and J 5 bases, with 15 bases left between them. In DNA, the CDR3 is TGCAGCGTTGGAGAGGCAGGGATTGATCAGCCCCAGCATTTT. It specifies CSVGEAGIDQPQHF.

This clonotype appeared a few times. The rearrangement uses TRBV5-8 and TRBJ1-1; 7 nucleotides align to TRBD1. Losses at the gene ends were 9 bases for V and 3 bases for J; bases not matched to a gene: 8. The CDR3 totals 13 residues. CDR1 and CDR2 from the germline V gene are SGHTS and YDEGEE. CDR3 DNA: TGTGCCACCTCGACAGGGAGGGACACTGAAGCTTTCTTT. Translated: CATSTGRDTEAFF.

The chain recombines TRBV19 with TRBJ1-5; no reliable D call. Per the germline V gene, CDR1 is LNHDA and CDR2 is SQIVND (reference sequence). The V end was cut by 6 bases, the J end by 0 bases, with 15 bases between. The CDR3 extends over 16 amino acids. CDR3 nucleotide sequence: TGTGCCAGTAGCTCTCTCGGGATTTATAGCAATCAGCCCCAGCATTTT. The encoded protein is CASSSLGIYSNQPQHF.

The V call is TRBV19, the J call TRBJ1-1, with D tentatively TRBD1 (5 bases). Germline CDR1 is LNHDA and CDR2 is SQIVND (reference sequence). CDR3 size: 13 residues. Trimming removed 3 bases at V and 6 bases at J, with 11 bases between. CDR3 residues: CASSIPQVPEAFF. Written as DNA, the CDR3 is TGTGCCAGTAGTATCCCACAGGTCCCTGAAGCTTTCTTT.

The chain joins TRBV6-5 to TRBJ1-2; D is unclear. V gave up 2 bases and J gave up 0 bases, with 19 bases separating them. Per germline, CDR1 MNHEY and CDR2 SVGAGI. The CDR3 spans 18 residues. The CDR3 coding sequence is TGTGCCAGCAGTTACCCCAACAGCGCCCGTATAGCTAACTATGGCTACACCTTC. Its translation is CASSYPNSARIANYGYTF.